This T cell receptor beta chain originates from a study of T cell responses to AZD1222 COVID-19 vaccine. Findings and caveats of the study: No day 14 peak samples; only post-peak repertoires were characterized.

The method was immunoSEQ multiplex PCR; TCRdb's version includes in-frame clones alone and lacks a portion of them. The data contain roughly 110,000 clones, more than 85% of them singletons. Points on this clone: The target antigen is unknown.

Germline V lookup: CDR1 LNHDA, CDR2 SQIVND (reference sequence). V lost 5 bases, J lost 0 bases, and 11 bases lay in between. The CDR3 runs 15 residues. The TCR originated in an adult in good health. The chain is built from TRBV19 and TRBJ1-5, with a possible D match to TRBD1 (5 bases). This specimen consisted of peripheral blood, obtained on day 0 of AZD1222 vaccination. CDR3 nucleotides: TGTGCCAGTAGTCCCGGGACGGTTAGCAATCAGCCCCAGCATTTT. Its translation is CASSPGTVSNQPQHF.